The next 32 T cell receptor beta chains were all read from a single sample in a study of cytotoxic CD8 clonotypes in ibrutinib-treated CLL. Libraries were prepared by immunoSEQ multiplex PCR; TCRdb keeps only in-frame clonotypes and omits some of them. This sample has more than 200,000 clones; about four fifths occur once, and the top ten carry 10% to 12%. The source was PBMCs, collected after 12 months of ibrutinib treatment. These receptors originate from a human donor with chronic lymphocytic leukemia.

The table lists this clone with a few counts. This chain links TRBV7-9 with TRBJ1-6; weak D call: TRBD1 (6 bases). With 6 bases removed from V and 8 bases from J, the gap between germline ends came to 8 bases. This CDR3 comprises 12 residues. Germline loops: CDR1 SEHNR, CDR2 FQNEAQ (reference sequence). This CDR3 is CASRTGDSPLHF. CDR3 coding DNA: TGTGCCAGCAGGACAGGTGATTCACCCCTCCACTTT.

The J gene is TRBJ2-1, the V gene TRBV6-5, with 7 bases that match TRBD2. The germline gives CDR1 MNHEY, CDR2 SVGAGI. This CDR3 contains 13 residues. The V gene end was trimmed by 6 bases and the J gene end by 5 bases; junction bases not matched to a gene: 4. In DNA, the CDR3 is TGTGCCAGCAGGTGGGGACTAAACAATGAGCAGTTCTTC. Translating gives CASRWGLNNEQFF.

The chain combines TRBV30 with TRBJ2-7; TRBD1 agrees at 11 bases. Germline V CDR1 and CDR2: GTSNPN, SVGIG (reference sequence). The CDR3 has 11 amino acids. Unmatched junction bases numbered 2, after V lost 7 bases and J lost 6 bases. This CDR3 reads CASDRGLEQYF. CDR3 nucleotides: TGTGCCTCGGACAGGGGGCTCGAGCAGTACTTC.

The chain has TRBV18 and TRBJ2-7; a possible D gene is TRBD1 (5 bases). Germline CDR1 reads KGHSH; CDR2 reads LQKENI. Trimming removed 5 bases at V and 5 bases at J, with 7 bases between. The CDR3 has 11 amino acids. CDR3 DNA: TGTGCCAGCTCAACAGGAGACGAGCAGTACTTC. Its translation: CASSTGDEQYF.

This chain connects TRBV6-6 to TRBJ2-2; D is possibly TRBD1 (6 bases). The CDR3 spans 13 residues. V was cut by 5 bases and J by 4 bases, with 8 bases left in between. Germline assignment: CDR1 MNHNY and CDR2 SVGAGI (reference sequence). The DNA of the CDR3 is TGTGCCAGCAGTGGGACACCCACCGGGGAGCTGTTTTTT. Protein sequence: CASSGTPTGELFF.

The V call is TRBV19, the J call TRBJ2-7, with D possibly TRBD1 on 5 matching bases. Germline V lookup: CDR1 LNHDA, CDR2 SQIVND (reference sequence). The CDR3 contains 14 residues. V was trimmed by 5 bases and J by 0 bases, leaving 11 bases between them. The DNA for the CDR3 is TGTGCCAGTAGTCCAGGGCAGCTCTCCTACGAGCAGTACTTC. Translating it yields CASSPGQLSYEQYF. Looking up the rest from reference TRBV19 and TRBJ2-7 gives the full variable domain: DGGITQSPKYLFRKEGQNVTLSCEQNLNHDAMYWYRQDPGQGLRLIYYSQIVNDFQKGDIAEGYSVSREKKESFPLTVTSAQKNPTAFYLCASSPGQLSYEQYFGPGTRLTVT.

This clone has just a few counts. The V call is TRBV25-1, the J call TRBJ2-3; the D gene is possibly TRBD2 (5 bases). The V and J ends lost 5 bases and 5 bases respectively, with 23 bases between them. The germline CDR1 and CDR2 sequences are MGHDK and SYGVNS. CDR3 length equals 17 residues. The CDR3 DNA reads TGTGCCAGCAGTTTTAGAGGTGGCGGGCGGAAGGGAGATACGCAGTATTTT. It is translated as CASSFRGGGRKGDTQYF.

The DNA for the CDR3 is TGTGCCAGCAGTTTTCGACAGGCTGGAAATGGCTACACCTTC. It translates to CASSFRQAGNGYTF. The chain carries TRBV6-5 and TRBJ1-2, with D possibly TRBD1 on 6 matching bases. This CDR3 comprises 14 residues. CDR1 is MNHEY and CDR2 is SVGAGI in the germline V gene. V was clipped by 4 bases and J by 6 bases, with 15 bases between them.

The gene calls are TRBV27 and TRBJ2-7; the D gene is possibly TRBD1 (5 bases). Germline loops: CDR1 MNHEY, CDR2 SMNVEV (reference sequence). This CDR3 comprises 15 residues. V lost 5 bases and J lost 3, with 17 bases in between. The CDR3 sequence: CASSPPGRQIYEQYF. The CDR3, as DNA: TGTGCCAGCAGTCCCCCCGGCAGACAGATCTACGAGCAGTACTTC.

V and J are TRBV19 and TRBJ1-2; the D is unclear. The germline CDR1 and CDR2 sequences are LNHDA and SQIVND (reference sequence). The CDR3 is 13 amino acids. Between the trimmed V and J ends, which lost 5 bases and 2 bases, there was a span of 9 bases. DNA for the CDR3: TGTGCCAGTAGTCCGGGCCCAAACTATGGCTACACCTTC. Protein sequence: CASSPGPNYGYTF.

The chain carries TRBV5-6 and TRBJ2-7; no clear D gene. The length of the CDR3 is 11 residues. Germline V gene sequence: CDR1 SGHDT, CDR2 YYEEEE. V lost 1 base and J lost 5, with 4 bases in between. The CDR3 loop is CASSLRNEQYF. CDR3 coding DNA: TGTGCCAGCAGCTTGCGTAACGAGCAGTACTTC.

V is TRBV28 and J is TRBJ2-1, with a tentative D call TRBD2 (5 bases). Germline CDR1 is MDHEN and CDR2 is SYDVKM. This CDR3 has 14 amino acids. V lost 8 bases and J lost 5, with 16 bases in between. The CDR3 spells CASGILDGNNEQFF. For the CDR3, the DNA is TGTGCCAGCGGGATACTGGACGGGAACAATGAGCAGTTCTTC.

The chain uses TRBV2 and TRBJ1-5; D remains ambiguous. Per the germline V gene, CDR1 is SNHLY and CDR2 is FYNNEI. The CDR3 contains 13 residues. Trimming shortened V by 8 bases and J by 5 bases, and 13 bases separated the two germline ends. The CDR3 loop reads CASASLEDQPQHF. CDR3 DNA sequence: TGTGCCAGCGCTTCTCTCGAAGATCAGCCCCAGCATTTT.

V usage is TRBV2 and J usage is TRBJ1-5; D might be TRBD1 (5 bases). Germline lookup yields CDR1 SNHLY and CDR2 FYNNEI. V was trimmed by 4 bases and J by 5 bases, leaving 12 bases between them. CDR3 length equals 14 residues. CDR3 sequence reads: CASSVRGTDQPQHF. CDR3 DNA: TGTGCCAGCAGTGTAAGGGGTACGGATCAGCCCCAGCATTTT.

The table lists this clone with a few counts. The chain combines TRBV7-8 with TRBJ2-7; TRBD1 agrees at 10 bases. Looked up from germline, CDR1 is SGHVS and CDR2 is FQNEAQ. This CDR3 has 15 amino acids. Trimming at V came to 3 bases and at J to 4 bases, leaving 6 bases not matched to a gene. The CDR3 nucleotides read TGTGCCAGCAGCTTTTGGAGGGACAGGGGTTACGAGCAGTACTTC. Translation gives CASSFWRDRGYEQYF.

This chain links TRBV5-1 with TRBJ1-1; possible D gene TRBD1, 5 bases. The CDR3 runs 13 residues. CDR1 is SGHRS and CDR2 is YFSETQ in the germline V gene. V lost 0 bases to trimming and J lost 5 bases, with 8 bases between them. The CDR3 nucleotides read TGCGCCAGCAGCTTGGTGGGGGTAACTGAAGCTTTCTTT. Protein: CASSLVGVTEAFF.

The chain recombines TRBV4-1 with TRBJ1-1, with 7 bases fitting TRBD1. V lost 0 bases and J lost 4; bases outside the gene matches: 8. This CDR3 contains 16 residues. The germline CDR1 and CDR2 sequences are MGHRA and YSYEKL. CDR3 protein: CASSQDKNRGITEAFF. CDR3 DNA sequence: TGCGCCAGCAGCCAAGATAAAAACAGGGGAATCACTGAAGCTTTCTTT.

The rearrangement links TRBV11-3 to TRBJ2-1, with D maybe TRBD1 (6 bases). CDR3 length equals 14 residues. V was pared by 2 bases and J by 7 bases, with 12 bases between. The germline V gene has CDR1 SGHNT and CDR2 YENEEA. CDR3 DNA sequence: TGTGCCAGCAGCTTACAGGGGCTTGGGAATGAGCAGTTCTTC. It codes for CASSLQGLGNEQFF.

The CDR3 spells CASSPRHPGTLHF. In DNA form, the CDR3 reads TGTGCCAGCAGCCCTCGGCACCCTGGGACCCTCCACTTT. The J gene is TRBJ1-6, the V gene TRBV7-9; D uncertain. The CDR3 contains 13 residues. Per germline, CDR1 SEHNR and CDR2 FQNEAQ (reference sequence). The V end lost 5 bases, the J end lost 14 bases, and 16 bases lay between the germline ends.

V is TRBV5-6 and J is TRBJ2-1; D is unresolved. V gave up 5 bases and J gave up 4 bases, with 13 bases separating them. The CDR3 spans 14 residues. The V gene's germline CDR1 is SGHDT and CDR2 YYEEEE. CDR3 residues: CASRFRPGYNEQFF. The CDR3 DNA sequence: TGTGCCAGCAGGTTCCGGCCCGGGTACAATGAGCAGTTCTTC.

The sample holds a few counts of this clone. V gene TRBV2 combines with J gene TRBJ1-2; D is perhaps TRBD1 (6 bases). Germline loops: CDR1 SNHLY, CDR2 FYNNEI. There are 14 residues in the CDR3. V was cut by 7 bases and J by 6 bases, with 18 bases left in between. CDR3 DNA sequence: TGTGCCAGCAAGATGGACAGTAGAAGGGATGGCTACACCTTC. It specifies CASKMDSRRDGYTF.

The chain has TRBV9 and TRBJ2-7, with 8 positions matching TRBD1. The length of the CDR3 is 14 residues. Unmatched junction bases numbered 10, after V lost 3 bases and J lost 8 bases. CDR1 is SGDLS, CDR2 YYNGEE, per germline. The CDR3 here is CASSGRGTGSKQYF. The CDR3 DNA follows: TGTGCCAGCAGCGGAAGGGGGACAGGTAGCAAGCAGTACTTC.

Only one count was recorded for this clone. The chain carries TRBV9 and TRBJ1-1; D unclear. Germline CDR1 SGDLS, CDR2 YYNGEE. V shed 0 bases and J shed 2 bases, with 11 bases lying between them. The CDR3 covers 15 residues. CDR3 in amino acids: CASSVEPSSNTEAFF. The CDR3 region has the DNA TGTGCCAGCAGCGTAGAGCCCTCCAGTAACACTGAAGCTTTCTTT. The entire variable domain, with the rest obtained from reference TRBV9 and TRBJ1-1, is as follows: DSGVTQTPKHLITATGQRVTLRCSPRSGDLSVYWYQQSLDQGLQFLIQYYNGEERAKGNILERFSAQQFPDLHSELNLSSLELGDSALYFCASSVEPSSNTEAFFGQGTRLTVV.

This clone was seen repeatedly, ten times or more. The chain joins TRBV19 to TRBJ2-7; no reliable D call. CDR1 is LNHDA and CDR2 is SQIVND in the germline V gene (reference sequence). The length of the CDR3 is 13 residues. Trimming stripped 6 bases from V and 2 bases from J, with 11 bases between. The CDR3 here is CASSVELTYEQYF. CDR3 coding DNA: TGTGCCAGTAGCGTGGAGCTAACCTACGAGCAGTACTTC.

DNA of the CDR3: TGTGCCAGGAAGAGACAGGGCGATAACTATGGCTACACCTTC. As protein: CARKRQGDNYGYTF. The rearrangement uses TRBV2 and TRBJ1-2, with TRBD1 matching over 7 bases. This CDR3 is built from 14 residues. Germline V CDR1 and CDR2: SNHLY, FYNNEI. The V segment lost 9 bases and the J segment 1 base; nucleotides outside the gene matches: 8.

J is TRBJ1-5 and V is TRBV5-1; D might be TRBD1 (5 bases). Germline-derived CDR1 and CDR2 are SGHRS and YFSETQ. V shed 6 bases and J shed 2 bases, with 15 bases lying between them. The CDR3 totals 15 residues. The CDR3 DNA reads TGCGCCAGCAAAACCTGGCCAGGGCGCAATCAGCCCCAGCATTTT. Translated, it gives CASKTWPGRNQPQHF.

The genes are TRBV10-3 and TRBJ1-2, with a tentative D call TRBD1 (6 bases). The V end lost 6 bases, the J end lost 2 bases, and 19 bases lay between the germline ends. CDR1 ENHRY and CDR2 SYGVKD come from the germline V gene. This CDR3 is 16 amino acids long. The CDR3 DNA reads as TGTGCCATCAGCTACAGACCGGGACATCAGAACTATGGCTACACCTTC. It is translated as CAISYRPGHQNYGYTF.

This clone was found a few times. The rearrangement links TRBV19 to TRBJ2-7; the D gene is possibly TRBD1 (6 bases). Germline loops: CDR1 LNHDA, CDR2 SQIVND (reference sequence). Trimming cost V 6 bases and J 2 bases, with 11 bases left between them. The CDR3 covers 13 residues. CDR3 nucleotide sequence: TGTGCCAGTAGAGGGACACCCGCCTACGAGCAGTACTTC. Translation gives CASRGTPAYEQYF.

The chain joins TRBV7-9 to TRBJ2-7, with 12 bases lining up with TRBD2. The CDR3 loop spans 16 amino acids. V trimming: 3 bases; J trimming: 5 bases; junction bases outside the gene matches: 8. The germline V gene encodes CDR1 SEHNR and CDR2 FQNEAQ (reference sequence). In DNA, the CDR3 is TGTGCCAGCAGCTTTACTAGCGGGAGGCTCGTCCACGAGCAGTACTTC. This translates into CASSFTSGRLVHEQYF.

The CDR3 region has the DNA TGTGCCAGCAGTTATCGCGGGAGAACAGATACGCAGTATTTT. This translates into CASSYRGRTDTQYF. The rearrangement joins TRBV6-5 to TRBJ2-3; 7 bases align to TRBD2. V lost 3 bases, J lost 3 bases, and 3 bases stayed unmatched. The CDR3 length is 14 residues. Germline V gene data show CDR1 as MNHEY and CDR2 as SVGAGI.

V is TRBV5-1 and J is TRBJ2-5; no definite D call. CDR1 and CDR2 from the germline V gene are SGHRS and YFSETQ. Between the trimmed V and J ends, which lost 0 bases and 2 bases, there was a span of 11 bases. CDR3 length equals 15 residues. The CDR3 region is CASSLAGLQQETQYF. The CDR3 DNA follows: TGCGCCAGCAGCTTGGCCGGGCTGCAGCAAGAGACCCAGTACTTC.

The chain couples TRBV5-1 to TRBJ2-5; D might be TRBD1 (6 bases). The germline V and J ends were trimmed by 7 bases and 3 bases, with 13 bases remaining between them. There are 13 residues in the CDR3. The germline CDR1 and CDR2 sequences are SGHRS and YFSETQ. The CDR3 region is CASSLTGEETQYF. The DNA of the CDR3 is TGCGCCAGCTCTCTGACAGGAGAAGAGACCCAGTACTTC.